This is a list of T cell receptor beta chains from one sample in a study of T-cell memory formation after mild COVID-19. TCRdb analysed the 5' RACE reads with MiXCR anew, one entry per CDR3 protein. This table has 430,000 or so distinct CDR3 sequences, about 23% appearing once. Sequenced input: PBMCs or a T cell subset sorted from them (not recorded which). These receptors were collected from an adult woman who had mild COVID-19 (a few samples of this study predate the infection). Cell type and time point are not known. Each CDR3 is given with its conserved first and last residue. The order of the fields is CDR3 protein, D gene, V gene, J gene. D genes are given only for firm matches.

CDR3aa: CASSFRGQGQPQHF; d_gene: -; v_gene: TRBV27; j_gene: TRBJ1-5
CDR3aa: CASSLDGLPGQGNQPQHF; d_gene: TRBD1; v_gene: TRBV5-5; j_gene: TRBJ1-5
CDR3aa: CASSGPGQSSHEQYF; d_gene: TRBD1; v_gene: TRBV25-1; j_gene: TRBJ2-7
CDR3aa: CASSRSGAAQPQHF; d_gene: -; v_gene: TRBV12-3/TRBV12-4; j_gene: TRBJ1-5
CDR3aa: CASREGTGNTEAFF; d_gene: TRBD1; v_gene: TRBV5-1; j_gene: TRBJ1-1
CDR3aa: CASSPRLGGQETQYF; d_gene: -; v_gene: TRBV18; j_gene: TRBJ2-5
CDR3aa: CATQRAGAVYEQYF; d_gene: -; v_gene: TRBV2; j_gene: TRBJ2-7
CDR3aa: CASRGQRNTGELFF; d_gene: TRBD1; v_gene: TRBV6-5; j_gene: TRBJ2-2
CDR3aa: CASKGDSGANVLTF; d_gene: -; v_gene: TRBV2; j_gene: TRBJ2-6
CDR3aa: CASSLRPGRRGGIHEQFF; d_gene: TRBD2; v_gene: TRBV7-3; j_gene: TRBJ2-1
CDR3aa: CSAPLTSGRWVAGDTQYF; d_gene: TRBD2; v_gene: TRBV20-1; j_gene: TRBJ2-3
CDR3aa: CAWSVGAGGRDTQYF; d_gene: TRBD1; v_gene: TRBV30; j_gene: TRBJ2-3
CDR3aa: CASSLRGHGADTQYF; d_gene: -; v_gene: TRBV5-4; j_gene: TRBJ2-3
CDR3aa: CASSLQSGQETQYF; d_gene: -; v_gene: TRBV5-5; j_gene: TRBJ2-5
CDR3aa: CASSVEGVGELFF; d_gene: -; v_gene: TRBV9; j_gene: TRBJ2-2
CDR3aa: CSARADSYEQYF; d_gene: -; v_gene: TRBV20-1; j_gene: TRBJ2-7
CDR3aa: CASTPTGGSGGLEGSTQYF; d_gene: TRBD2; v_gene: TRBV12-3/TRBV12-4; j_gene: TRBJ2-5
CDR3aa: CASSWAPNEQFF; d_gene: -; v_gene: TRBV5-6; j_gene: TRBJ2-1
CDR3aa: CSAQRGTSTDTQYF; d_gene: -; v_gene: TRBV20-1; j_gene: TRBJ2-3
CDR3aa: CASSVFGDGRQETQYF; d_gene: -; v_gene: TRBV9; j_gene: TRBJ2-5